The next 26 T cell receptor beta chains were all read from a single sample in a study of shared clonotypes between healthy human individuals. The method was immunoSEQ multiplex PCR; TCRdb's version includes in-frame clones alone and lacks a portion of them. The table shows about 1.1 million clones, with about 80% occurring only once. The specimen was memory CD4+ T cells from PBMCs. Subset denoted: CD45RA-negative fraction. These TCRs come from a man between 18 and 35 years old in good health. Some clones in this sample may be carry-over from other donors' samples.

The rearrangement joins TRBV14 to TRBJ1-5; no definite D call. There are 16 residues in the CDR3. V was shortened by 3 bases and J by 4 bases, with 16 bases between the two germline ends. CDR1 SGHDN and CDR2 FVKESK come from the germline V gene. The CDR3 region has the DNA TGTGCCAGCAGCCAGGTAAGAAAGGATTTGAATCAGCCCCAGCATTTT. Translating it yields CASSQVRKDLNQPQHF. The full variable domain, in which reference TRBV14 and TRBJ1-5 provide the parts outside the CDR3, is EAGVTQFPSHSVIEKGQTVTLRCDPISGHDNLYWYRRVMGKEIKFLLHFVKESKQDESGMPNNRFLAERTGGTYSTLKVQPAELEDSGVYFCASSQVRKDLNQPQHFGDGTRLSIL.

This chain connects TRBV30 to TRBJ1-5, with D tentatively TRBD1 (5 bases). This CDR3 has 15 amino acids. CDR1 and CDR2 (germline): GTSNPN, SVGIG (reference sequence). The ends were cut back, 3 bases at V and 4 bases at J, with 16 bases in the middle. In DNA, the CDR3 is TGTGCCTGGAGCCTCTCCGGGACTGTGAATCAGCCCCAGCATTTT. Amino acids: CAWSLSGTVNQPQHF.

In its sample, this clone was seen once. As DNA, the CDR3 is TGTGCCAGCACTTTTATGAGGGCCGGGACCGAGGCTTTCTTT. This translates into CASTFMRAGTEAFF. The rearrangement joins TRBV28 to TRBJ1-1, with D possibly TRBD1 on 5 matching bases. This CDR3 comprises 14 residues. Deletions cut 7 bases from V and 11 bases from J, with 23 bases between. CDR1 and CDR2 (germline): MDHEN, SYDVKM.

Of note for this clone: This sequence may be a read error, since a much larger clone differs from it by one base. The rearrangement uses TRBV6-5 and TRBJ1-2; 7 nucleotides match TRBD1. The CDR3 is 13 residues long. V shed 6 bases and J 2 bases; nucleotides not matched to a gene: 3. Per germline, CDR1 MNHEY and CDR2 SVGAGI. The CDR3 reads CASSSDRNYGYTF. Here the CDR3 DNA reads TGTGCCAGCAGCTCGGACAGGAACTATGGCTACACCTTC.

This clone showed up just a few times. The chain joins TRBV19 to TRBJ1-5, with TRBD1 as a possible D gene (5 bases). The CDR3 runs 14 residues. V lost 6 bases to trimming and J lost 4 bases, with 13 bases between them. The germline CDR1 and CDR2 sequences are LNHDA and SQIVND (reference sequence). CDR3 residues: CASRLWQGNQPQHF. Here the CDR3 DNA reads TGTGCCAGTAGACTATGGCAGGGAAATCAGCCCCAGCATTTT.

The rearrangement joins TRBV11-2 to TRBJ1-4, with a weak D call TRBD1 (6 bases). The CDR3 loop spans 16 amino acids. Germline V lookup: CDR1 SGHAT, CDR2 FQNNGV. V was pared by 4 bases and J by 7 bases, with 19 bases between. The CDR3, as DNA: TGTGCCAGCAGCTCAATACAGGGACGGGCAACTGAAAAACTGTTTTTT. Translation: CASSSIQGRATEKLFF.

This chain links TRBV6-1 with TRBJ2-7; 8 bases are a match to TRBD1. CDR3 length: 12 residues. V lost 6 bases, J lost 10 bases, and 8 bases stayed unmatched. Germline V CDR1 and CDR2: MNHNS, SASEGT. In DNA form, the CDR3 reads TGTGCCAGCAGGCCATTCAGGGGGCTCCAGTACTTC. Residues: CASRPFRGLQYF.

CDR3 in DNA: TGTGCCAGCAGCTTAGCGCAGGGGGCGGCGAGGGGCTACACCTTC. This codes for CASSLAQGAARGYTF. The chain uses TRBV7-2 and TRBJ1-2, with TRBD1 matching 8 bases. The CDR3 totals 15 residues. CDR1 and CDR2 from the germline V gene are SGHTA and FQGNSA. The junction had 8 bases not matched to a gene; V was cut back by 0 bases and J by 8 bases.

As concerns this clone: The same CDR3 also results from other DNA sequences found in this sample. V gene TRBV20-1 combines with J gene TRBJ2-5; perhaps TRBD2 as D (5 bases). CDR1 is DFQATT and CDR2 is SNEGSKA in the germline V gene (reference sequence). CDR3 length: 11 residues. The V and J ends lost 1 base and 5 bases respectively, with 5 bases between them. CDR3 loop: CSARGEETQYF. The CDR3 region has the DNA TGCAGTGCTAGAGGGGAGGAGACCCAGTACTTC.

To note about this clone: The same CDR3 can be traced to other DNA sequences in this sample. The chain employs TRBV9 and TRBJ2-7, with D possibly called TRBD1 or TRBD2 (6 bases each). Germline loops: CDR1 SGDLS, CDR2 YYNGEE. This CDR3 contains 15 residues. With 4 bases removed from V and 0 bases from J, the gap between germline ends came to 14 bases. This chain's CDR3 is CASSPRGASSYEQYF. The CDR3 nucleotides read TGTGCCAGCAGCCCAAGGGGGGCTAGCTCCTACGAGCAGTACTTC.

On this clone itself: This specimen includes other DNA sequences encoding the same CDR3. This CDR3 is CAWSVRRGEQYF. Written as DNA, the CDR3 is TGTGCCTGGAGTGTACGACGAGGTGAGCAGTACTTC. The chain uses TRBV30 and TRBJ2-7; D remains ambiguous. V gave up 0 bases and J gave up 7 bases, with 10 bases separating them. Germline CDR1 GTSNPN, CDR2 SVGIG (reference sequence). This CDR3 has 12 residues. Full variable domain (outside the CDR3, taken from reference TRBV30 and TRBJ2-7): SQTIHQWPATLVQPVGSPLSLECTVEGTSNPNLYWYRQAAGRGLQLLFYSVGIGQISSEVPQNLSASRPQDRQFILSSKKLLLSDSGFYLCAWSVRRGEQYFGPGTRLTVT.

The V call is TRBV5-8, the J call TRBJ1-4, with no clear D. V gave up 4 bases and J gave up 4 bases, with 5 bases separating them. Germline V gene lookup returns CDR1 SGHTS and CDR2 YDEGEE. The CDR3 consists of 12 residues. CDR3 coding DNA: TGTGCCAGCAGCCCACATAATGAAAAACTGTTTTTT. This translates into CASSPHNEKLFF.

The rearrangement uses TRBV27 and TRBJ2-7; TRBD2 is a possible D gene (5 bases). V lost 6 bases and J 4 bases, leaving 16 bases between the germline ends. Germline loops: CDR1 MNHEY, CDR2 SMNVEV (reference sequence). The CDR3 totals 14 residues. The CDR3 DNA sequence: TGTGCCAGCAGCAACCGGGATCCTGGGTACGAGCAGTACTTC. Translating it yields CASSNRDPGYEQYF.

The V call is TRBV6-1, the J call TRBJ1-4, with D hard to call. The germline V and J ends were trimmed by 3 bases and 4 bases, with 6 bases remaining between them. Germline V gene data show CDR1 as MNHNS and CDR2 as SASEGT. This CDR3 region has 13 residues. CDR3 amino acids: CASSERFNEKLFF. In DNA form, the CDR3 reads TGTGCCAGCAGTGAGCGGTTTAATGAAAAACTGTTTTTT.

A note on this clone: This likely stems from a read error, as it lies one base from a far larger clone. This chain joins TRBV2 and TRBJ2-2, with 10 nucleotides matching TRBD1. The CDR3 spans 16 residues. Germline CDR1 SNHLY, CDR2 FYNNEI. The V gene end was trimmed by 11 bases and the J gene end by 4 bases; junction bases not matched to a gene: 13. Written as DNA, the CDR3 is TGTGCCGGCTCCGGGACAGGGGTCGGTCTCACCGGGGAGCTGTTTTTT. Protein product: CAGSGTGVGLTGELFF. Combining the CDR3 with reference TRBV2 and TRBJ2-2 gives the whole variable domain EPEVTQTPSHQVTQMGQEVILRCVPISNHLYFYWYRQILGQKVEFLVSFYNNEISEKSEIFDDQFSVERPDGSNFTLKIRSTKLEDSAMYFCAGSGTGVGLTGELFFGEGSRLTVL.

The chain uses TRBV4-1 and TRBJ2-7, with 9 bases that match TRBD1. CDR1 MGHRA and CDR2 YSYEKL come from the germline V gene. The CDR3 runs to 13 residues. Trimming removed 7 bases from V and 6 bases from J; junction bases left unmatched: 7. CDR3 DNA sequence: TGCGCCAGCATGGGGACAGGGTTTGCCGAGCAGTACTTC. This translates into CASMGTGFAEQYF.

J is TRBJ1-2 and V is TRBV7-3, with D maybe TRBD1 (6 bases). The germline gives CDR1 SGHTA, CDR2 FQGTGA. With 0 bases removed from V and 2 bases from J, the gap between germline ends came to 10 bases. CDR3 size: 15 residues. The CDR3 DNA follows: TGTGCCAGCAGCTTAACACGGACAGCGAACTATGGCTACACCTTC. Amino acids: CASSLTRTANYGYTF.

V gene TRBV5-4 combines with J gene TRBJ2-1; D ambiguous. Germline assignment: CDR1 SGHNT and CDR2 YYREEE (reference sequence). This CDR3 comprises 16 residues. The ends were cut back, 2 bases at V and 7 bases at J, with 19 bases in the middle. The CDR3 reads CASSFTQQVGVNEQFF. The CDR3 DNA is TGTGCCAGCAGCTTTACGCAGCAAGTGGGTGTTAATGAGCAGTTCTTC.

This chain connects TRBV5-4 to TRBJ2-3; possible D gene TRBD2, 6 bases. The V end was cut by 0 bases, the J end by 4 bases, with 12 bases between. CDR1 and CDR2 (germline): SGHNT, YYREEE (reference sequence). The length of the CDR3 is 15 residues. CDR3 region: CASSLAGGAADTQYF. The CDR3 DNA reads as TGTGCCAGCAGCTTGGCTGGCGGGGCCGCAGATACGCAGTATTTT.

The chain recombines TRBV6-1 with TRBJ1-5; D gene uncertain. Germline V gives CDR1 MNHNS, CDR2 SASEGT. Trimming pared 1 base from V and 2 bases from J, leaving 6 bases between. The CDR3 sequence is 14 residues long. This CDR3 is CASSEGFGNQPQHF. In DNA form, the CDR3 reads TGTGCCAGCAGTGAAGGGTTTGGCAATCAGCCCCAGCATTTT.

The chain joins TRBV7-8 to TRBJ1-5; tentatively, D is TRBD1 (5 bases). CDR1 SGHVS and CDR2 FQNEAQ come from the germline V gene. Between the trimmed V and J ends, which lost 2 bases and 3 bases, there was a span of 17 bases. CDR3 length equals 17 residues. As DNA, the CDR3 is TGTGCCAGCAGCTTATCCAGGAGGGCGGGGGACAATCAGCCCCAGCATTTT. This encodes CASSLSRRAGDNQPQHF.

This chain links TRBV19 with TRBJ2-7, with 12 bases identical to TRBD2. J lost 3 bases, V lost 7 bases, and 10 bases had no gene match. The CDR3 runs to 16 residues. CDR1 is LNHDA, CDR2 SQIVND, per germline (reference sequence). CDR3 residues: CASKLAGGPTVYEQYF. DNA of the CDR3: TGTGCCAGTAAACTAGCGGGAGGACCTACGGTCTACGAGCAGTACTTC.

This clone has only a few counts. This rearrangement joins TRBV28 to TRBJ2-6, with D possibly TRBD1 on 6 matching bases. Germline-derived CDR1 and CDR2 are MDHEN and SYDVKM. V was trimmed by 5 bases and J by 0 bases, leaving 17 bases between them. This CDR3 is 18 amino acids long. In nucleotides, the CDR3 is TGTGCCAGCAGTACCCGTGTGGGGGCAAACTCTGGGGCCAACGTCCTGACTTTC. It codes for CASSTRVGANSGANVLTF. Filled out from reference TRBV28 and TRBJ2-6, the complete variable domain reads DVKVTQSSRYLVKRTGEKVFLECVQDMDHENMFWYRQDPGLGLRLIYFSYDVKMKEKGDIPEGYSVSREKKERFSLILESASTNQTSMYLCASSTRVGANSGANVLTFGAGSRLTVL.

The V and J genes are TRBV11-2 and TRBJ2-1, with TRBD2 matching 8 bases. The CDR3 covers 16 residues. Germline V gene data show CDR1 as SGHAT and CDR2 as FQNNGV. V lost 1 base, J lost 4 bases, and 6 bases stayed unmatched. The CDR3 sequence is CASSLGASGRYNEQFF. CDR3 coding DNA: TGTGCCAGCAGCTTAGGGGCTAGCGGGCGATACAATGAGCAGTTCTTC.

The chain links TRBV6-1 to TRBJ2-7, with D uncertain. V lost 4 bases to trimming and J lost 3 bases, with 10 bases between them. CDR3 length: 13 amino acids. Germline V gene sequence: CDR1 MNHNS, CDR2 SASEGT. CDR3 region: CASSGINLYEQYF. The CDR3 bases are TGTGCCAGCAGTGGGATCAACCTCTACGAGCAGTACTTC.

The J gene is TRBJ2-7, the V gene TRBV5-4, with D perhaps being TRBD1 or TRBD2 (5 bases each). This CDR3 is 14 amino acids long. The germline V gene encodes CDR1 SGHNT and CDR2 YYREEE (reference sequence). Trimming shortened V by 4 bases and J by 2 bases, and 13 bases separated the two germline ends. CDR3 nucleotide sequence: TGTGCCAGCAGCCCCCGGGACGGAACCTACGAGCAGTACTTC. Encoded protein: CASSPRDGTYEQYF.